The 14 T cell receptor beta chains listed next were all sequenced from one sample in a study of CD8+ T cells in alopecia areata. Treatment noted: oral pan-JAK inhibitor, 5-10 mg twice daily. Following extraction, RNA underwent reverse transcription to cDNA, which served as the sequencing template. TCRdb keeps only in-frame clones here, not all; method: immunoSEQ multiplex PCR. The table shows about 200,000 clones, with 35% to 40% occurring only once. The material sequenced was CD4+ T cells sorted from blood, taken between weeks 30 and 35, from a patient treated with tofacitinib. These receptors originate from a human donor with alopecia areata.

In its sample, this clone was seen a few times. The chain links TRBV7-9 to TRBJ2-1; tentative D call: TRBD2 (6 bases). Germline lookup yields CDR1 SEHNR and CDR2 FQNEAQ (reference sequence). The CDR3 is made up of 14 amino acids. Trimming left V 5 bases short and J 5 bases short, with 13 bases between. The CDR3 bases are TGTGCCAGCAGCCTGTGGGGGAGGAACAATGAGCAGTTCTTC. Translating gives CASSLWGRNNEQFF.

This clone was seen more than once but under ten times. The chain joins TRBV29-1 to TRBJ1-1; D uncertain. Germline V CDR1 and CDR2: SQVTM, ANQGSEA. Deletions cut 5 bases from V and 1 base from J, with 11 bases between. This CDR3 has 13 amino acids. The CDR3 spells CSVTRYTNTEAFF. For the CDR3, the DNA is TGCAGCGTTACCCGATACACGAACACTGAAGCTTTCTTT.

The V call is TRBV10-3, the J call TRBJ1-5; 8 nucleotides agree with TRBD1. V was pared by 10 bases and J by 3 bases, with 11 bases of the junction left unmatched. Looked up from germline, CDR1 is ENHRY and CDR2 is SYGVKD. The CDR3 is 15 residues long. CDR3 sequence (DNA): TGTGCCACCTACCCCGACAGGGGCCCCAATCAGCCCCAGCATTTT. It specifies CATYPDRGPNQPQHF.

The chain couples TRBV4-1 to TRBJ2-3, with 9 bases identical to TRBD2. The CDR3 totals 16 residues. V shed 3 bases, J shed 0 bases, and the junction held 4 bases outside the gene matches. The germline V gene has CDR1 MGHRA and CDR2 YSYEKL. Here the CDR3 DNA reads TGCGCCAGCAGCCAGACTAGCGGAACTAGCACAGATACGCAGTATTTT. Amino acid sequence: CASSQTSGTSTDTQYF.

This clone was detected ten times or more. The chain carries TRBV11-2 and TRBJ1-1; D is ambiguous. Deletions cut 5 bases from V and 0 bases from J, with 7 bases between. There are 13 residues in the CDR3. The V gene's germline CDR1 is SGHAT and CDR2 FQNNGV. The CDR3 DNA sequence: TGTGCCAGCAGCGTCGGACTGAACACTGAAGCTTTCTTT. Protein product: CASSVGLNTEAFF.

The rearrangement links TRBV6-5 to TRBJ2-7, with a possible D match to TRBD2 (5 bases). This CDR3 comprises 14 residues. The V gene's germline CDR1 is MNHEY and CDR2 SVGAGI. V was clipped by 5 bases and J by 3 bases, with 14 bases between them. The DNA of the CDR3 is TGTGCCAGCAGTACTCTGACTAACCTCTACGAGCAGTACTTC. Translated, it gives CASSTLTNLYEQYF.

In this sample, this clone turned up once. The CDR3 protein is CASSQMRAEQYF. DNA for the CDR3: TGTGCCAGCAGCCAAATGAGAGCCGAGCAGTACTTC. This chain connects TRBV6-6 to TRBJ2-7; D unclear. The CDR3 totals 12 residues. CDR1 is MNHNY and CDR2 is SVGAGI in the germline V gene (reference sequence). Trimming stripped 6 bases from V and 6 bases from J, with 12 bases between.

This clone showed up just a few times. This chain joins TRBV5-1 and TRBJ1-2; no reliable D call. This CDR3 is 14 amino acids long. V was clipped by 5 bases and J by 7 bases, with 18 bases between them. Looked up from germline, CDR1 is SGHRS and CDR2 is YFSETQ. The DNA for the CDR3 is TGCGCCAGCAGAAGTGTAGGAACGTTCCCTGGCTACACCTTC. The encoded protein is CASRSVGTFPGYTF.

The chain recombines TRBV5-6 with TRBJ2-5; 8 bases agree with TRBD1. With V trimmed by 1 base and J by 4 bases, 6 bases remained unmatched. The CDR3 totals 15 residues. Germline-derived CDR1 and CDR2 are SGHDT and YYEEEE. DNA of the CDR3: TGTGCCAGCAGCTTGAGGGGACAGGTCCCAGAGACCCAGTACTTC. It codes for CASSLRGQVPETQYF.

This clone came up a few times. The chain carries TRBV5-6 and TRBJ1-4; a possible D gene is TRBD1 (5 bases). Germline values: CDR1 SGHDT, CDR2 YYEEEE. This CDR3 region has 16 residues. The germline V and J ends were trimmed by 3 bases and 3 bases, with 15 bases remaining between them. CDR3 loop: CASSWMGRNSNEKLFF. CDR3 sequence (DNA): TGTGCCAGCAGCTGGATGGGACGGAACTCTAATGAAAAACTGTTTTTT.

The rearrangement links TRBV4-2 to TRBJ2-2; 8 bases align to TRBD2. J gave up 2 bases and V 1 base, and 3 bases lay outside the gene matches. In germline, CDR1 is LGHNA, CDR2 YNFKEQ. This CDR3 contains 16 residues. The CDR3 is CASSQGTSSNTGELFF. The CDR3 nucleotides are TGTGCCAGCAGCCAAGGGACTAGCAGTAACACCGGGGAGCTGTTTTTT.

This chain connects TRBV10-2 to TRBJ2-7, with 9 bases matching TRBD1. From germline, CDR1 is WSHSY and CDR2 SAAADI. This CDR3 has 14 residues. J gave up 4 bases and V 3 bases, and 4 bases lay outside the gene matches. The CDR3 is CASSESGTGYEQYF. As DNA, the CDR3 is TGCGCCAGCAGTGAATCCGGGACAGGGTACGAGCAGTACTTC.

The rearrangement links TRBV5-1 to TRBJ2-3; D is unclear. Trimming removed 6 bases from V and 0 bases from J, with 11 bases in between. CDR3 length: 14 residues. In germline, CDR1 is SGHRS, CDR2 YFSETQ. The CDR3, as DNA: TGCGCCAGCATGGTGCAGGAGAGCACAGATACGCAGTATTTT. Its protein is CASMVQESTDTQYF.

This clone appeared a few times. The chain recombines TRBV5-1 with TRBJ2-2; the match to TRBD2 covers 9 bases. The CDR3 runs to 16 residues. After removal of 4 bases from V and 2 bases from J, the junction contained 6 bases not matched to a gene. The germline V gene has CDR1 SGHRS and CDR2 YFSETQ. The CDR3 DNA reads TGCGCCAGCAGCCTTCGACTAGCGGCTAACACCGGGGAGCTGTTTTTT. Its protein product is CASSLRLAANTGELFF.